Included here is one T cell receptor (beta chain) sequence, with context. Its antigen remains unknown. The entry originates in a study of cytomegalovirus exposure and HLA in healthy donors. This table comes from immunoSEQ multiplex PCR, and its TCRdb copy is limited to in-frame clones, with some not included. Of almost 200,000 clones in the sample, 81% were seen once. General study results and limits: For most TCR sequences rarity was the rule, although some public TCRs occurred in many donors. The listing of about 150 TCR beta chains classed them as cytomegalovirus-associated.

The TCR was taken from a woman aged 25 to 39 in good health and CMV-seronegative. The sample taken for sequencing was PBMCs.

CDR3 sequence (DNA): TGTGCCAGCACCCAATGGGGGGGAGGTCAGCCCCAGCATTTT. Its translation is CASTQWGGGQPQHF. The chain joins TRBV2 to TRBJ1-5, with D possibly TRBD1 on 5 matching bases. The CDR3 contains 14 residues. V was shortened by 7 bases and J by 6 bases, with 16 bases between the two germline ends. The germline V gene has CDR1 SNHLY and CDR2 FYNNEI.